This T cell receptor (beta chain) was retrieved from a study of blood T cell repertoires in COVID-19. For the study at large: Acute and convalescent COVID-19 samples came from the United States, Italy and Spain. Sources were T cells, B-cell-depleted T cells, or PBMCs; the material itself was cDNA or gDNA.

The J segment lost 9 bases and the V segment lost 10 bases, leaving 5 bases of the junction unmatched. Germline V gene lookup returns CDR1 MNHNY and CDR2 SVGAGI (reference sequence). The CDR3 has 12 amino acids. In the authors' workflow: Researchers report that nucleated cell counts were estimated from reference gene primer amplification. Only in-frame clones appear in the TCRdb table, and some are missing; sequencing was by immunoSEQ multiplex PCR. The V and J calls and clone size were taken over from that table, and D and trimming were inferred from the DNA. The data contain about 250,000 clones, roughly 89% of them singletons.

What was sequenced was peripheral blood. This TCR was recovered from a woman in her forties who had recovered from COVID-19. This rearrangement joins TRBV6-6 to TRBJ2-1, with 11 bases fitting TRBD2. CDR3 nucleotide sequence: TGTGCCACCTCCGGGACTAGCGGTGAGCAGTTCTTC. Residues: CATSGTSGEQFF.